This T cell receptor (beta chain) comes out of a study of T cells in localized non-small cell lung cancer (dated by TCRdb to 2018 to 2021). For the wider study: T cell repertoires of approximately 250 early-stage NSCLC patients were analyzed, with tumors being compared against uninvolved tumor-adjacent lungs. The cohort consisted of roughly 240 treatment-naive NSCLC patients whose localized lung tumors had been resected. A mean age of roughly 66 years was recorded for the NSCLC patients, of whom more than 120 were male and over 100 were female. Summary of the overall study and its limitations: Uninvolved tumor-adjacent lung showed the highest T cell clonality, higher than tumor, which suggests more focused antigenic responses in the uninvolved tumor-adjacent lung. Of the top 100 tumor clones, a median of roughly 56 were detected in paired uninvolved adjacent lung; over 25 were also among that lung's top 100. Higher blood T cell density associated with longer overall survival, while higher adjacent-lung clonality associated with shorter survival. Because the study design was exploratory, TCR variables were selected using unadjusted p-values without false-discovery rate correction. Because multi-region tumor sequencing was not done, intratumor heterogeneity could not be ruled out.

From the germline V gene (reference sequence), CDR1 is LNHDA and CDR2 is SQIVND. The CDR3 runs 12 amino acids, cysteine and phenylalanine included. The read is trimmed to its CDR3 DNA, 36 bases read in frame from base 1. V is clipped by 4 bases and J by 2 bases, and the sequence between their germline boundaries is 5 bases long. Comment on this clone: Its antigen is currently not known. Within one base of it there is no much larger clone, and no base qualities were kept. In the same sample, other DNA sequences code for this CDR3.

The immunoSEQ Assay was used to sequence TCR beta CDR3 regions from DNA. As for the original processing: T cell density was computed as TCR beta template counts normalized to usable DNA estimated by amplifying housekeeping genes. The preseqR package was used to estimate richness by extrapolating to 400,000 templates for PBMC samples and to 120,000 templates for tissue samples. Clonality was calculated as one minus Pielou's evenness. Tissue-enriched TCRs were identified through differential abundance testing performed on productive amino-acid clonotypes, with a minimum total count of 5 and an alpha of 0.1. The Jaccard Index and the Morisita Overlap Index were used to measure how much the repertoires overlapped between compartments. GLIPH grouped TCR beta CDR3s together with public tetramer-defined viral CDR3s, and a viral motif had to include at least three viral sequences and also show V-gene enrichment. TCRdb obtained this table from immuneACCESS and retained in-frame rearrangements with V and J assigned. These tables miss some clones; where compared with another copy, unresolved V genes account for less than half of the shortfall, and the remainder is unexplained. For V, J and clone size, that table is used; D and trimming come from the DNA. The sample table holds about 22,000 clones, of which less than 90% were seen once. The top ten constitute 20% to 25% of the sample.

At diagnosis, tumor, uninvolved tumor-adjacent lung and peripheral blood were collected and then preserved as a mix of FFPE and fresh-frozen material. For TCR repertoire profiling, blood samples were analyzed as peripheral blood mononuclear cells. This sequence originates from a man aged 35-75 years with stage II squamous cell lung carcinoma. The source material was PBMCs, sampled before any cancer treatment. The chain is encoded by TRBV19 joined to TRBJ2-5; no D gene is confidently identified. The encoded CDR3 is CASSSRQETQYF. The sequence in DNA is TGTGCCAGTAGTAGCAGACAAGAGACCCAGTACTTC.